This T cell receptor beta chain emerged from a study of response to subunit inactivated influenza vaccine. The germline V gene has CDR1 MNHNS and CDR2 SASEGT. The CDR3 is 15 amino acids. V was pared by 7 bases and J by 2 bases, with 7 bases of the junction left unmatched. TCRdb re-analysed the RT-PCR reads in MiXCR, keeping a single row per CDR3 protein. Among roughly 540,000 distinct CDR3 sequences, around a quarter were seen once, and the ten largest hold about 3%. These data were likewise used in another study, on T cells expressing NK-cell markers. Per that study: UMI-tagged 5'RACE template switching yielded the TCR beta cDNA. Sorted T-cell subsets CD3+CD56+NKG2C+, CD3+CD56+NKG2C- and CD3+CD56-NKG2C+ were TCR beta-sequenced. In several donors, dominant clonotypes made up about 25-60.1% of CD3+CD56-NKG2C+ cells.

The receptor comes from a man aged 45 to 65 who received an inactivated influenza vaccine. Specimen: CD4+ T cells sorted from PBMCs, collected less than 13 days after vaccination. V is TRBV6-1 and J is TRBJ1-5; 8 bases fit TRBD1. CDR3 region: CASKSQGARNQPQHF. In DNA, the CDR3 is TGTGCCAGCAAATCTCAGGGGGCTCGCAATCAGCCCCAGCATTTT.